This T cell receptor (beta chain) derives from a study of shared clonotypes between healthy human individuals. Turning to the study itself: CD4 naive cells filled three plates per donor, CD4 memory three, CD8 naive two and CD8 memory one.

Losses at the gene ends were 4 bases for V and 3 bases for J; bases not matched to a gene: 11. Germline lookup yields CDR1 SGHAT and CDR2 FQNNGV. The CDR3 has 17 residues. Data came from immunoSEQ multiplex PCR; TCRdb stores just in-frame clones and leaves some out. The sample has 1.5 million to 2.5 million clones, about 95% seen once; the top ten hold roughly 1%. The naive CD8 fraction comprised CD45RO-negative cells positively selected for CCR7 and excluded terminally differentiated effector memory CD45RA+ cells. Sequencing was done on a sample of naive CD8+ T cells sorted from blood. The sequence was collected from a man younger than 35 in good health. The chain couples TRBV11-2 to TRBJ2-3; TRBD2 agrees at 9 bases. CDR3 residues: CASSSLLSGSWTDTQYF. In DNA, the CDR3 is TGTGCCAGCAGCTCTCTCCTTAGCGGGAGCTGGACAGATACGCAGTATTTT.